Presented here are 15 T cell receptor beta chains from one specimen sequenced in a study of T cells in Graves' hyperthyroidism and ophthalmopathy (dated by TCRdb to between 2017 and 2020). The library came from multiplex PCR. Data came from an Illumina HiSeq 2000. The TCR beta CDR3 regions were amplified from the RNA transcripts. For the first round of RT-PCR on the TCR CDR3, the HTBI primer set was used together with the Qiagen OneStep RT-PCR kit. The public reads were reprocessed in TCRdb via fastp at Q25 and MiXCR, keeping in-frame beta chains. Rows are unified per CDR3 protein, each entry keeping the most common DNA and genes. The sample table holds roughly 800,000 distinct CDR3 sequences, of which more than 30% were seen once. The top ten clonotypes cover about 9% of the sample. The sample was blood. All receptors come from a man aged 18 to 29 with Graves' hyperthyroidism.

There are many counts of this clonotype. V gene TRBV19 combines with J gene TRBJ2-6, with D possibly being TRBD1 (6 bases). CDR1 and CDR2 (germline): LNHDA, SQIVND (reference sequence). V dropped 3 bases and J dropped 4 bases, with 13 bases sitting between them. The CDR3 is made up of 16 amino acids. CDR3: CASSIDTGTGANVLTF. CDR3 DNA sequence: TGTGCCAGTAGTATTGATACAGGGACGGGGGCCAACGTCCTGACTTTC.

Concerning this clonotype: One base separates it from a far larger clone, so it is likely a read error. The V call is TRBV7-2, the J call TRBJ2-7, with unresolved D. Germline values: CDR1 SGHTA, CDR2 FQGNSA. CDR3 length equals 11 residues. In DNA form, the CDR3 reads TGTGCCAGCAGCACTGCCTACGGGCAGTACTTC. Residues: CASSTAYGQYF.

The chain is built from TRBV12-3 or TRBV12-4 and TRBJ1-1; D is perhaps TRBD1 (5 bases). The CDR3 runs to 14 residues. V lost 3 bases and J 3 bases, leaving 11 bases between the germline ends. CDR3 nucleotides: TGTGCCAGCAGTTTTGGCGGGGGGTACACTGAAGCTTTCTTT. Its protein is CASSFGGGYTEAFF.

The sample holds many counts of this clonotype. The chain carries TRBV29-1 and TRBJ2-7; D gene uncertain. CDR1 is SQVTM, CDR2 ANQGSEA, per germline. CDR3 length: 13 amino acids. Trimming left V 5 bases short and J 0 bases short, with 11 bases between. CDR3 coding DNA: TGCAGCGTTCTTGGCGCCCACTCCTACGAGCAGTACTTC. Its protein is CSVLGAHSYEQYF.

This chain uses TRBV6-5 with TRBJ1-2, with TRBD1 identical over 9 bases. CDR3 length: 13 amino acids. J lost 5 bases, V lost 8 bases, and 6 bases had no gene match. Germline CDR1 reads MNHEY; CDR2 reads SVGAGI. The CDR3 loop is CASRDRDKYGYTF. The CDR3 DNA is TGTGCCAGCCGGGACAGGGACAAGTATGGCTACACCTTC.

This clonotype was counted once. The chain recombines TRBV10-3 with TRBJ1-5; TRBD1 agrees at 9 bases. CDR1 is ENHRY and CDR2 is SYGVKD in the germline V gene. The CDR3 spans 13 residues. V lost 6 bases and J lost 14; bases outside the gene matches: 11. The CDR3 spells CAISRDRDTGEHF. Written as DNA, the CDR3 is TGTGCCATCAGCCGGGACAGGGACACCGGGGAGCATTTT.

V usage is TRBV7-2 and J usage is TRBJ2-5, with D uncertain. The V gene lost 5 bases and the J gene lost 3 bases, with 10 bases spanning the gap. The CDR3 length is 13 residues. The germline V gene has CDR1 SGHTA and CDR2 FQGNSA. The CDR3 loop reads CASSQDTKETQYF. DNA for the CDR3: TGTGCCAGCAGCCAAGATACAAAAGAGACCCAGTACTTC. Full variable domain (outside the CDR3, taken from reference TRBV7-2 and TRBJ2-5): GAGVSQSPSNKVTEKGKDVELRCDPISGHTALYWYRQSLGQGLEFLIYFQGNSAPDKSGLPSDRFSAERTGGSVSTLTIQRTQQEDSAVYLCASSQDTKETQYFGPGTRLLVL.

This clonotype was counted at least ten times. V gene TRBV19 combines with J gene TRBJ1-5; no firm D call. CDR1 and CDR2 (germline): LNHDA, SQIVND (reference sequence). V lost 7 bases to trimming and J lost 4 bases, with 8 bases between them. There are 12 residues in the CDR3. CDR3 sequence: CASTGYNQPQHF. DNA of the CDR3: TGTGCCAGTACCGGGTATAATCAGCCCCAGCATTTT.

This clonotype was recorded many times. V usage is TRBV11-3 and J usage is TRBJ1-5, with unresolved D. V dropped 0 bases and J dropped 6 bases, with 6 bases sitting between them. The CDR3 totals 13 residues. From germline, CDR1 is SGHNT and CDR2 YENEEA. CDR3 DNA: TGTGCCAGCAGCTTAGATCCAAGTCAGCCCCAGCATTTT. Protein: CASSLDPSQPQHF.

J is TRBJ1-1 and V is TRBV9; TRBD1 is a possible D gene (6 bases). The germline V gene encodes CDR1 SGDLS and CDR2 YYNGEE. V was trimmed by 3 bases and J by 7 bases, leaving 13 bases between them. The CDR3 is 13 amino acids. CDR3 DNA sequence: TGTGCCAGCAGCGCAAGCGGGGGGCTTGAAGCTTTCTTT. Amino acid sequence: CASSASGGLEAFF. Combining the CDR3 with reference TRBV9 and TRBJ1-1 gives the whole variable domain DSGVTQTPKHLITATGQRVTLRCSPRSGDLSVYWYQQSLDQGLQFLIQYYNGEERAKGNILERFSAQQFPDLHSELNLSSLELGDSALYFCASSASGGLEAFFGQGTRLTVV.

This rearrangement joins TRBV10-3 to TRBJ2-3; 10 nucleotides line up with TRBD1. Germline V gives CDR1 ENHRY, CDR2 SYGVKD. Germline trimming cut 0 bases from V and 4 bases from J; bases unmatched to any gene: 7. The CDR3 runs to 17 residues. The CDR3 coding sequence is TGTGCCATCAGTGAGTCGTCCGGGACAGGGGTCGCAGATACGCAGTATTTT. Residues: CAISESSGTGVADTQYF.

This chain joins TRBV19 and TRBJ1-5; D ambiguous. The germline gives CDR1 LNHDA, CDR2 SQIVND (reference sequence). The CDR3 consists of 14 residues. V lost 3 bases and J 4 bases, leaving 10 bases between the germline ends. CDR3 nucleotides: TGTGCCAGTAGTATTTGGCAGGCTAATCAGCCCCAGCATTTT. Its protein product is CASSIWQANQPQHF.

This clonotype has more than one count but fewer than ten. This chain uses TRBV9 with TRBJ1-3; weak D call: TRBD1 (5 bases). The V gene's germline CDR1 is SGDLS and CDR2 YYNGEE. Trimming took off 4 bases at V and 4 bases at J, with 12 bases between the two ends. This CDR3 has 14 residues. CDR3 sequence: CASSPWGDGNTIYF. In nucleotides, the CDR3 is TGTGCCAGCAGCCCTTGGGGGGACGGAAACACCATATATTTT.

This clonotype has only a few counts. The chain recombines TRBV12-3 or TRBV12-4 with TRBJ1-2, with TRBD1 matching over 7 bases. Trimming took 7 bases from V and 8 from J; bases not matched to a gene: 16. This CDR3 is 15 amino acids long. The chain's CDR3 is CASTPGGGTRRGYTF. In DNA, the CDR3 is TGTGCCAGCACCCCAGGGGGGGGGACGAGGAGAGGCTACACCTTC.

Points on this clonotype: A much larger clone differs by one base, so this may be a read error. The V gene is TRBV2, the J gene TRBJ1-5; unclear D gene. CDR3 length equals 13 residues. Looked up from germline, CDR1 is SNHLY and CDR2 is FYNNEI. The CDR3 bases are TGTGCCAGCGGTGAGAGGGTGGATCAGCCCCAGCATTTT. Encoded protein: CASGERVDQPQHF.